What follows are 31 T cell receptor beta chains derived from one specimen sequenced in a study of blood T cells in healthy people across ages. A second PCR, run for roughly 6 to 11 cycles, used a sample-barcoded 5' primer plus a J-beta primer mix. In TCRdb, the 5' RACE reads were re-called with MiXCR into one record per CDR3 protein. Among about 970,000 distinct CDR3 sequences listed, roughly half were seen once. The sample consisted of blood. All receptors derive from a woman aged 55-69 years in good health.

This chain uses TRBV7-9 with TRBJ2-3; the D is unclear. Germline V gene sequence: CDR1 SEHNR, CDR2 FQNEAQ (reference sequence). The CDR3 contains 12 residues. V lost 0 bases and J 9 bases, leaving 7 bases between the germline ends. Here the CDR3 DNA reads TGTGCCAGCAGCTTAGCAGCCAGCACGCAGTATTTT. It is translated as CASSLAASTQYF.

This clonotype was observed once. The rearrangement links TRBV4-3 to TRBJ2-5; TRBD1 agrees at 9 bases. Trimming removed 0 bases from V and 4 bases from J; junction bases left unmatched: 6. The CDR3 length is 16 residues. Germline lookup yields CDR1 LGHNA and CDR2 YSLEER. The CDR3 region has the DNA TGCGCCAGCAGCCAAGATTTTAACAGGGGGCGAGAGACCCAGTACTTC. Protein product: CASSQDFNRGRETQYF.

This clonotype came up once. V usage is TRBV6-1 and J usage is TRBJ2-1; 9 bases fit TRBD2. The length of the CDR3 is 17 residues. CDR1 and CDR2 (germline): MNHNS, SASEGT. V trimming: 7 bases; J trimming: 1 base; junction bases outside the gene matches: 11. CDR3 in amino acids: CASTPSGVRKSYNEQFF. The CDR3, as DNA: TGTGCCAGCACTCCTAGCGGGGTAAGGAAATCCTACAATGAGCAGTTCTTC.

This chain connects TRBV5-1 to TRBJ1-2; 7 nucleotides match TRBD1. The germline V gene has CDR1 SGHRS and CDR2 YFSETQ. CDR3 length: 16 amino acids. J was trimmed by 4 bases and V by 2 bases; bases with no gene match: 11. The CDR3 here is CASSFGGSGGSYGYTF. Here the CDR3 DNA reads TGCGCCAGCAGCTTTGGGGGTTCAGGGGGAAGCTATGGCTACACCTTC.

Here the CDR3 DNA reads TGCAGTGCTATGTCGGGACTAGGTGGGTACAATGAGCAGTACTTC. Its protein is CSAMSGLGGYNEQYF. The rearrangement joins TRBV20-1 to TRBJ2-1; 8 nucleotides line up with TRBD2. Matching the DNA end better, TRBJ2-7 makes the J call doubtful. Germline V lookup: CDR1 DFQATT, CDR2 SNEGSKA (reference sequence). The CDR3 spans 15 residues.

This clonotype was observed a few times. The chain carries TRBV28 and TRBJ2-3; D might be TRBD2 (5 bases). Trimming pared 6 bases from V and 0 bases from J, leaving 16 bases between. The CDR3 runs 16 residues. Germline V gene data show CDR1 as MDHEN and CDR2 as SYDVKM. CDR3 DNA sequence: TGTGCCAGCAGCCCCGCCCGCCTAGCTAGCACAGATACGCAGTATTTT. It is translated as CASSPARLASTDTQYF.

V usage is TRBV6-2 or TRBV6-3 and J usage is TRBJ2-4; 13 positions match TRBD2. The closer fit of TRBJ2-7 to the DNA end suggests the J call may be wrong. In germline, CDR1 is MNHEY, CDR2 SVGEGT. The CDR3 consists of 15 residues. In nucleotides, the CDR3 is TGTGCCAGCAGTTGGACTAGCGGGAGTGTCGACGAGCAGTACTTC. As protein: CASSWTSGSVDEQYF.

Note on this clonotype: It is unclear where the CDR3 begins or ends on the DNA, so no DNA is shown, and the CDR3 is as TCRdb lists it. The chain's CDR3 is CASSRLSGQFF. The chain uses TRBV12-3 or TRBV12-4 and TRBJ2-1. The CDR3 sequence runs 11 residues, both termini included.

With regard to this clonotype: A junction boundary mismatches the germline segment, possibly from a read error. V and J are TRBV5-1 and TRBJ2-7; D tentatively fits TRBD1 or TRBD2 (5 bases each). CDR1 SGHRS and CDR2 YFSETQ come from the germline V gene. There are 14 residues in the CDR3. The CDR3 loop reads CASSIMGVSYERYF. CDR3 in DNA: TGCGCCAGCAGCATTATGGGGGTAAGCTACGAGCGGTACTTC.

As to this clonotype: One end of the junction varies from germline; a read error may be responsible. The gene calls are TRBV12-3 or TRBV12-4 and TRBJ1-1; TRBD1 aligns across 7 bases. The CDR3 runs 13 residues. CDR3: CVSSTGAKTEAFF. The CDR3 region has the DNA TGTGTCAGCAGTACAGGGGCGAAAACTGAAGCTTTCTTT.

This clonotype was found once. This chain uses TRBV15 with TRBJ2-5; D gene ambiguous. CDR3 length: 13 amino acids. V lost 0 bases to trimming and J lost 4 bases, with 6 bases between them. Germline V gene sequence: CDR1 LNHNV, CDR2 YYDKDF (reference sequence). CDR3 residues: CATSRDPSETQYF. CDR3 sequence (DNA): TGTGCCACCAGCAGAGACCCCTCAGAGACCCAGTACTTC. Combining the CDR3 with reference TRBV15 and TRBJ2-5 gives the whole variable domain DAMVIQNPRYQVTQFGKPVTLSCSQTLNHNVMYWYQQKSSQAPKLLFHYYDKDFNNEADTPDNFQSRRPNTSFCFLDIRSPGLGDTAMYLCATSRDPSETQYFGPGTRLLVL.

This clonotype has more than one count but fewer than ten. The CDR3 bases are TGTGCCAGCAGCTCCAGGGACCAGCCCCAGCATTTT. It yields the protein CASSSRDQPQHF. This rearrangement joins TRBV7-2 to TRBJ1-5; possible D gene TRBD1, 5 bases. CDR1 is SGHTA, CDR2 FQGNSA, per germline. V lost 4 bases to trimming and J lost 7 bases, with 8 bases between them. The CDR3 loop spans 12 amino acids.

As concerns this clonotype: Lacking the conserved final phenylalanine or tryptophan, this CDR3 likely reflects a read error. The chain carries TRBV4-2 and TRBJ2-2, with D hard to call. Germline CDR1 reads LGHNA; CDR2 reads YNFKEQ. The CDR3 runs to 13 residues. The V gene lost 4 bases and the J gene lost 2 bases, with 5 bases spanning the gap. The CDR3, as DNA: TGTGCCAGCAGCCTTATAAACACCGGGGAGCTGTTTGTT. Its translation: CASSLINTGELFV.

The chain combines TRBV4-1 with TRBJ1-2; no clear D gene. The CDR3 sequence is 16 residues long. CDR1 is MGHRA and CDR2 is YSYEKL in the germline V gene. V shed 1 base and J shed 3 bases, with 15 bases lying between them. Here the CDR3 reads CASSQAPRGRDYGYTF. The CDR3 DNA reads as TGCGCCAGCAGCCAAGCTCCCCGGGGTCGAGACTATGGCTACACCTTC.

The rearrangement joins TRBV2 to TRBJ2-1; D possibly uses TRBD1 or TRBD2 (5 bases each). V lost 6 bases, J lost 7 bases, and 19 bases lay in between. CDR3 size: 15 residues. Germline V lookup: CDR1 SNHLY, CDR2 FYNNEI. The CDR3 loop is CASSPGTPQINEQFF. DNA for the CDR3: TGTGCCAGCAGCCCTGGGACCCCACAAATAAATGAGCAGTTCTTC.

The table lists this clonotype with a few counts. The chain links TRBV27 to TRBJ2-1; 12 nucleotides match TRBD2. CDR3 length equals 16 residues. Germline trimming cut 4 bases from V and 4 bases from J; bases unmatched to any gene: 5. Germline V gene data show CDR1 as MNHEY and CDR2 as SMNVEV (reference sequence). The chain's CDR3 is CASSSSSGRAYNEQFF. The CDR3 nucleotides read TGTGCCAGCAGTTCTTCTAGCGGGAGGGCTTACAATGAGCAGTTCTTC.

DNA of the CDR3: TGCAGTGCTAGCGAGCGGAGCTCCTACAATGAGCAGTTCTTC. Translation gives CSASERSSYNEQFF. The chain recombines TRBV20-1 with TRBJ2-1; a weak D match, TRBD2 (5 bases). CDR1 DFQATT and CDR2 SNEGSKA come from the germline V gene (reference sequence). This CDR3 spans 14 amino acids. Trimming cost V 3 bases and J 0 bases, with 9 bases left between them.

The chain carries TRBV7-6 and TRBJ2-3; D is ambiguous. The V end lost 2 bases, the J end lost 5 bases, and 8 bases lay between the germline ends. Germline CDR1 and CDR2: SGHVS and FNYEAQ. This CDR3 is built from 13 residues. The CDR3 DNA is TGTGCCAGCAGCTTACTTCACCGAGATACGCAGTATTTT. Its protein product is CASSLLHRDTQYF.

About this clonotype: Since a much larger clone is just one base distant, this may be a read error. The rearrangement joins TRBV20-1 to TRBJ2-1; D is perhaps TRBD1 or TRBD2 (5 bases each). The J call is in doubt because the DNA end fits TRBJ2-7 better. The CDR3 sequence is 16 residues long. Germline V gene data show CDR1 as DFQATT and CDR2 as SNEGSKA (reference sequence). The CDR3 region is CSARGYTILEDNEQYF. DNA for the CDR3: TGCAGTGCTAGAGGTTATACGATCCTGGAGGACAATGAGCAGTACTTC.

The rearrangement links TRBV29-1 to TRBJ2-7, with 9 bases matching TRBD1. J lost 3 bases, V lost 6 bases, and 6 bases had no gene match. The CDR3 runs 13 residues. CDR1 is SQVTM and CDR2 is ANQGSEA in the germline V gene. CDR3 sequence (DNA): TGCAGCGTCGGCCGGGACAGGGACTACGAGCAGTACTTC. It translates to CSVGRDRDYEQYF.

The CDR3 DNA is TGCAGCGTTGGAACCCGGGAAGCTTTCTTT. Protein sequence: CSVGTREAFF. This chain connects TRBV29-1 to TRBJ1-1; D not certain. V was shortened by 4 bases and J by 8 bases, with 8 bases between the two germline ends. CDR3 size: 10 residues. Germline loops: CDR1 SQVTM, CDR2 ANQGSEA.

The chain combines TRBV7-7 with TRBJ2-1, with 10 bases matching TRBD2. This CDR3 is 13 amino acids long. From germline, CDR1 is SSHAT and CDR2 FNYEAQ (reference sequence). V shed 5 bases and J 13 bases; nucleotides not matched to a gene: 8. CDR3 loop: CASSRTSGAYQFF. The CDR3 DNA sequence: TGTGCCAGCAGCCGGACTAGCGGAGCATACCAGTTCTTC.

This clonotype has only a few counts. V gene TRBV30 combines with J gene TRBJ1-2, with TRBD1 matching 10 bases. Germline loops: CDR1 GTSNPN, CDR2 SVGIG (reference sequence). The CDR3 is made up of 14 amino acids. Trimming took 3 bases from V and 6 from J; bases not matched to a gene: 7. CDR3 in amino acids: CAWSYDRGRDGYTF. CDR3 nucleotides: TGTGCCTGGAGCTATGACAGGGGGCGAGATGGCTACACCTTC.

CDR3 nucleotides: TGTGCCAGCAGCCAAGATTGGCGTTCAACTCGTTTGGTCTATGGCTACACCTTC. Its protein is CASSQDWRSTRLVYGYTF. The chain joins TRBV3-1 to TRBJ1-2; no reliable D call. The germline V gene encodes CDR1 LGHDT and CDR2 YNNKEL (reference sequence). V was pared by 0 bases and J by 4 bases, with 21 bases between. The CDR3 is made up of 18 amino acids.

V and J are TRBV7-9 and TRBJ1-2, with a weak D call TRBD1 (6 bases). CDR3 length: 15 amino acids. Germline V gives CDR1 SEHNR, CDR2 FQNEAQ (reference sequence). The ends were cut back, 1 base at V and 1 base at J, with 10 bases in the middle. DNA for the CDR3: TGTGCCAGCAGCTTAGGCACAGGGATTAACTATGGCTACACCTTC. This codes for CASSLGTGINYGYTF.

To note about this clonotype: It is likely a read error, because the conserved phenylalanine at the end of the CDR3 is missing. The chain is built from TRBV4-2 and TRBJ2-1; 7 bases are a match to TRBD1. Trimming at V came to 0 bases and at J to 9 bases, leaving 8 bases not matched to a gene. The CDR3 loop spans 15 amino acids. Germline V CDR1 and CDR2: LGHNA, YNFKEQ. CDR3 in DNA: TGTGCCAGCAGCCAAGAGGGGGACAGTGGCGCTGAGCAGTTCATC. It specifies CASSQEGDSGAEQFI.

CDR3 coding DNA: TGTGCCAGCCTCCGACAGAGAGACAATCAGCCCCAGCATTTT. It is translated as CASLRQRDNQPQHF. V is TRBV6-1 and J is TRBJ1-5; D might be TRBD1 (5 bases). CDR1 and CDR2 (germline): MNHNS, SASEGT. The CDR3 runs to 14 residues. V was shortened by 8 bases and J by 3 bases, with 14 bases between the two germline ends.

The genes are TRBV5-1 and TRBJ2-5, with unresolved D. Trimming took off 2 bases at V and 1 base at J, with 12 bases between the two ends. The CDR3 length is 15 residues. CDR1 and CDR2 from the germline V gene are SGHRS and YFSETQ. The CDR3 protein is CASSLTHGVQETQYF. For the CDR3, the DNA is TGCGCCAGCAGCTTAACTCATGGCGTCCAAGAGACCCAGTACTTC.

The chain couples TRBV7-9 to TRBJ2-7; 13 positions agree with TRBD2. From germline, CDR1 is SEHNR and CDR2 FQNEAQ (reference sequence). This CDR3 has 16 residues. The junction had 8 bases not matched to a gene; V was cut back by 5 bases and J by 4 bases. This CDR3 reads CASSVSSTSGRYEQYF. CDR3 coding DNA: TGTGCCAGCAGCGTCTCTTCGACTAGCGGGAGGTACGAGCAGTACTTC.

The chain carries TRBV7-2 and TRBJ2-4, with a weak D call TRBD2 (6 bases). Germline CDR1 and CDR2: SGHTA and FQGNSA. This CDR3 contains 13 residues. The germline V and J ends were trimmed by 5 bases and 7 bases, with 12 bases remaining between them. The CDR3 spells CASSQGLWNIQYF. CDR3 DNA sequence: TGTGCCAGCAGCCAGGGACTGTGGAACATTCAGTACTTC.

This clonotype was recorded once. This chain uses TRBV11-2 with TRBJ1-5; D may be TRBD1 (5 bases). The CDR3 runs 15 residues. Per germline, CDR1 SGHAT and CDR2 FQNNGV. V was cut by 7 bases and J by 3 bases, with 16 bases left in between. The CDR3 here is CASTQQKGTNQPQHF. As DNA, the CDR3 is TGTGCCAGCACCCAACAGAAGGGGACCAATCAGCCCCAGCATTTT.